These T cell receptor beta chains were read from a single sample in a study of blood T cell repertoires in COVID-19. Profiling relied on immunoSEQ multiplex PCR, and the TCRdb table lists in-frame clones only, not all of them. The profile covers about 140,000 clones, with roughly 84% appearing a single time and more than 7% taken by the ten largest. The sequenced sample was peripheral blood. The source is a human donor in a cohort sampled during active COVID-19. CDR3s include the opening cysteine and the closing phenylalanine or tryptophan.

V: TRBV6-4; CDR3: CASRDRGGITEAFF
V: TRBV7-6; CDR3: CASSPETGGLAGNTIYF
V: TRBV29-1; CDR3: CSVRTGGYEQYF
V: TRBV27; CDR3: CASKGVNEKLFF
V: TRBV29-1; CDR3: CSVSQGDYGYTF
V: TRBV2; CDR3: CASITGGGGTEAFF
V: TRBV3-1/TRBV3-2; CDR3: CASSQGTANTGELFF
V: TRBV24-1; CDR3: CATSVSTVSGANVLTF
V: TRBV5-1; CDR3: CASSLMSTGSSYNEQFF
V: TRBV6-6; CDR3: CASSYSLGQRGQPQHF
V: TRBV11-2; CDR3: CASSLEGGWHGYTF
V: TRBV10-3; CDR3: CAISESGADTEAFF
V: TRBV27; CDR3: CASSRSWGLGWFF